This entry concerns a single TCR beta chain. Original processing methods: Amplification with reference gene primers provided the estimates of nucleated cell counts. Clones were sequenced by immunoSEQ multiplex PCR, and TCRdb holds only the in-frame ones, with some missing. V and J calls and clone size follow that table, whereas D and trimming were derived from the DNA. The profile shows around 100,000 clones, over 80% of them singletons. The record originates from a study of blood T cell repertoires in COVID-19. In germline, CDR1 is KGHSH, CDR2 LQKENI. The CDR3 covers 15 residues. Trimming took off 2 bases at V and 2 bases at J, with 12 bases between the two ends.

The receptor was isolated from a man aged 50 or older with active or convalescent COVID-19. The chain combines TRBV18 with TRBJ2-5; D is unresolved. What was sequenced was peripheral blood. The CDR3 bases are TGTGCCAGCTCACCAGGGCCAGAGATACAAGAGACCCAGTACTTC. Translation: CASSPGPEIQETQYF.